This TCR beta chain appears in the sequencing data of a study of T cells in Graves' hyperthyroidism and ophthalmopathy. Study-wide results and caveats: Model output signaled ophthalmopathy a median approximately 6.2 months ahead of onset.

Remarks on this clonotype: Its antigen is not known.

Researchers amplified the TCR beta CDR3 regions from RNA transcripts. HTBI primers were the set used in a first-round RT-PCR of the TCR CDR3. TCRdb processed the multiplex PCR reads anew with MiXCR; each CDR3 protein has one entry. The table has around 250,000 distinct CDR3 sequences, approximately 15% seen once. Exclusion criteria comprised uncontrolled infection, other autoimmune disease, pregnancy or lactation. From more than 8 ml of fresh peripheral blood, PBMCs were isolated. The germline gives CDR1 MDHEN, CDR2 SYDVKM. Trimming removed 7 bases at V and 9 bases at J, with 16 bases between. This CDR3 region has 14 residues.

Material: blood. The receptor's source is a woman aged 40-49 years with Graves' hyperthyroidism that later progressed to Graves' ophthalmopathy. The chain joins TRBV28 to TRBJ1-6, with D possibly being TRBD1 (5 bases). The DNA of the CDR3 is TGTGCCAGCATTCTTCAGGGTGGCTCTTCACCCCTCCACTTT. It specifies CASILQGGSSPLHF.